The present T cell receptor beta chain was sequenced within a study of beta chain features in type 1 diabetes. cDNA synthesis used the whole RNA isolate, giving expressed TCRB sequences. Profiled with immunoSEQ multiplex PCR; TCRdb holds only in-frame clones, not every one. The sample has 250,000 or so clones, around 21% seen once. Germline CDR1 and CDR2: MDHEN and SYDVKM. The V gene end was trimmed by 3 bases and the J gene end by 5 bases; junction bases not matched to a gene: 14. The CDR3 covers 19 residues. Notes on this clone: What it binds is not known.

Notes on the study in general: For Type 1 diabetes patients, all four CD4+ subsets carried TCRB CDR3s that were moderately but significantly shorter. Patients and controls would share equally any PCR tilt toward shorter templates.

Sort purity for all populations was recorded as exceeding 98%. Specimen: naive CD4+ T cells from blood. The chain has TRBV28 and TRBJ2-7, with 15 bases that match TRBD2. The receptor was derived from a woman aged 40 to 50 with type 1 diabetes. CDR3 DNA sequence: TGTGCCAGCAGTTTCGGACTAGCGGGAGGGCCAGTCAGCCACCACGAGCAGTACTTC. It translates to CASSFGLAGGPVSHHEQYF.